These T cell receptor beta chains were read from a single sample in a study of blood T cell repertoires in COVID-19. Profiling relied on immunoSEQ multiplex PCR, and the TCRdb table lists in-frame clones only, not all of them. Of about 150,000 clones detected, more than 85% appear once; the ten largest clones hold 5.5% to 8.5%. The specimen sequenced was PBMCs or T cells enriched from blood (not recorded which). The origin of the receptors is a woman aged 45-60 years who had recovered from COVID-19. Each CDR3 is given with its conserved first and last residue. A D gene is named only where the DNA matches it firmly. Clone size is not always given. Where it is, it says once, few, many or a class for expanded clones.

CDR3,DNA,J,D,V,size
CASSTLDARGVFGYGYTF,TGTGCCAGCAGTACCCTAGACGCGCGCGGAGTCTTCGGTTATGGCTACACCTTC,TRBJ1-2,-,TRBV27,-
CATSGPPFTEAFF,TGTGCCACCAGCGGCCCCCCGTTCACTGAAGCTTTCTTT,TRBJ1-1,-,TRBV15,-
CASSLASGRPGAYEQYF,TGTGCCAGCAGCTTGGCTAGCGGGAGGCCAGGGGCCTACGAGCAGTACTTC,TRBJ2-7,TRBD2,TRBV5-6,-
CASSSPRTGSAEAFF,TGTGCCAGCAGTTCACCGAGGACAGGGTCGGCTGAAGCTTTCTTT,TRBJ1-1,TRBD1,TRBV27,-
CASTRTGGRYEQYF,TGTGCCAGCACTCGGACAGGGGGGCGGTACGAGCAGTACTTC,TRBJ2-7,TRBD1,TRBV27,-
CASTQISGNTIYF,TGTGCCAGCACGCAGATCTCTGGAAACACCATATATTTT,TRBJ1-3,-,TRBV2,once
CASSPTLAGISYNEQFF,TGCGCCAGCAGCCCTACACTAGCGGGAATCTCCTACAATGAGCAGTTCTTC,TRBJ2-1,TRBD2,TRBV5-1,-
CASSQEPGSSSGANVLTF,TGCGCCAGCAGCCAAGAACCAGGTTCGAGCTCTGGGGCCAACGTCCTGACTTTC,TRBJ2-6,-,TRBV4-3,-
CASRLRTSGMLGNEQFF,TGCGCCAGCAGACTTCGGACTAGCGGGATGTTGGGCAATGAGCAGTTCTTC,TRBJ2-1,TRBD2,TRBV5-1,-
CAKGTDNQPQHF,TGTGCCAAAGGGACAGATAATCAGCCCCAGCATTTT,TRBJ1-5,TRBD1,TRBV2,-
CASSSSRGTDTQYF,TGTGCCAGCAGTTCGTCTCGCGGGACCGATACGCAGTATTTT,TRBJ2-3,-,TRBV6-9,-
CAISPTGGDTEAFF,TGTGCCATCAGCCCGACAGGGGGGGACACTGAAGCTTTCTTT,TRBJ1-1,TRBD1,TRBV10-3,-
CASSLVPGVYEQYF,TGTGCCAGCAGTTTAGTCCCAGGGGTCTACGAGCAGTACTTC,TRBJ2-7,-,TRBV28,-
CASSQGATNEKLFF,TGTGCCAGCTCGCAGGGGGCAACTAATGAAAAACTGTTTTTT,TRBJ1-4,TRBD1,TRBV18,-
CASNSLIPYGYTF,TGTGCCAGCAACTCTCTTATCCCTTATGGCTACACCTTC,TRBJ1-2,-,TRBV28,once
CASSLIPGGNTEAFF,TGTGCCAGCAGCTTGATCCCCGGGGGGAACACTGAAGCTTTCTTT,TRBJ1-1,-,TRBV7-8,-
CASSPPGGTPYEQYF,TGTGCCAGCAGTCCTCCAGGGGGGACGCCCTACGAGCAGTACTTC,TRBJ2-7,-,TRBV28,-
CASSLSVVMNTEAFF,TGCGCCAGCAGCTTAAGTGTAGTCATGAACACTGAAGCTTTCTTT,TRBJ1-1,-,TRBV5-1,-
CASSFTGWAPGRDGYTF,TGTGCCAGCAGCTTCACTGGGTGGGCCCCCGGGAGGGATGGCTACACCTTC,TRBJ1-2,-,TRBV7-9,-
CASSLWYFSGRIMYNEQFF,TGTGCCAGCAGCTTGTGGTATTTTAGCGGGAGAATAATGTACAATGAGCAGTTCTTC,TRBJ2-1,TRBD2,TRBV5-4,-
CASRKTGNTGELFF,TGTGCCAGCAGAAAGACGGGGAACACCGGGGAGCTGTTTTTT,TRBJ2-2,-,TRBV27,-
CSASPRDRDTEAFF,TGCAGTGCTAGTCCACGGGACAGGGACACTGAAGCTTTCTTT,TRBJ1-1,TRBD1,TRBV20-1,-
CASSPRDRGILGPTYEQYF,TGCGCCAGCAGCCCGCGGGACAGGGGAATACTAGGGCCTACCTACGAGCAGTACTTC,TRBJ2-7,TRBD1,TRBV5-1,few
CASSLDGRFTEQYF,TGTGCCAGCAGCTTAGATGGCAGGTTTACCGAGCAGTACTTC,TRBJ2-7,-,TRBV7-8,-
CASSEVGDRAKAFF,TGTGCCAGCAGTGAAGTCGGGGACAGAGCAAAGGCTTTCTTT,TRBJ1-1,TRBD1,TRBV2,-
CASRAGQGGRGQPQHF,TGTGCCAGCAGAGCCGGACAGGGCGGGAGGGGTCAGCCCCAGCATTTT,TRBJ1-5,TRBD1,TRBV2,-
CASAPAVFSGNTIYF,TGTGCCAGCGCACCCGCAGTCTTCTCTGGAAACACCATATATTTT,TRBJ1-3,-,TRBV7-9,-
CASSLAGTSGYEQYF,TGTGCCAGCTCACTTGCCGGGACTAGCGGGTACGAGCAGTACTTC,TRBJ2-7,TRBD2,TRBV18,-
CASSLVGGNTEAFF,TGTGCCAGCAGCTTGGTAGGGGGGAACACTGAAGCTTTCTTT,TRBJ1-1,-,TRBV5-4,-
CASSPREEQYF,TGTGCTAGCAGCCCCCGAGAAGAGCAGTACTTC,TRBJ2-7,-,TRBV7-7,-
CASSLPGGRGTEAFF,TGTGCCAGCAGCCTCCCAGGGGGCAGGGGCACTGAAGCTTTCTTT,TRBJ1-1,TRBD1,TRBV7-8,-
CASSLDGGRDNEQFF,TGTGCCAGCAGCTTGGATGGCGGGAGGGACAATGAGCAGTTCTTC,TRBJ2-1,TRBD2,TRBV7-2,-
CASSITGSGRNQPQHF,TGTGCCAGTAGTATCACAGGGTCTGGCCGCAATCAGCCCCAGCATTTT,TRBJ1-5,-,TRBV19,-
CASSEKLGYGYTF,TGTGCCAGCAGTGAGAAGCTCGGGTATGGCTACACCTTC,TRBJ1-2,-,TRBV6-1,-
CASSVLAGAFNEQFF,TGTGCCAGCAGCGTCCTAGCGGGAGCCTTCAATGAGCAGTTCTTC,TRBJ2-1,TRBD2,TRBV9,-